The T cell receptor beta chain under discussion was sequenced for a study of blood T cell repertoires in COVID-19. Self-reported history from a screening survey and questionnaire set each donor's cohort. The CDR3 contains 20 residues. V was clipped by 1 base and J by 7 bases, with 28 bases between them. Looked up from germline, CDR1 is MGHRA and CDR2 is YSYEKL. In the original processing: Estimation of nucleated cell counts relied on the amplification of reference gene primers. The repertoire was sequenced with immunoSEQ multiplex PCR; TCRdb's copy has only in-frame clones and lacks some. V, J and clone size are taken as reported in that table, and D and trimming were inferred from the DNA itself. The sample records under 350,000 clones, 86% being singletons.

This chain links TRBV4-1 with TRBJ1-4, with D perhaps matching TRBD1 (6 bases). The TCR originated in a man younger than 45 who had recovered from COVID-19. Material for sequencing was PBMCs or T cells enriched from blood (not recorded which). The CDR3 DNA is TGCGCCAGCAGCCAAGTGCCTGCTAGGCAGGGAGGGGGAGCTGGTGAAAAACTGTTTTTT. Its protein is CASSQVPARQGGGAGEKLFF.